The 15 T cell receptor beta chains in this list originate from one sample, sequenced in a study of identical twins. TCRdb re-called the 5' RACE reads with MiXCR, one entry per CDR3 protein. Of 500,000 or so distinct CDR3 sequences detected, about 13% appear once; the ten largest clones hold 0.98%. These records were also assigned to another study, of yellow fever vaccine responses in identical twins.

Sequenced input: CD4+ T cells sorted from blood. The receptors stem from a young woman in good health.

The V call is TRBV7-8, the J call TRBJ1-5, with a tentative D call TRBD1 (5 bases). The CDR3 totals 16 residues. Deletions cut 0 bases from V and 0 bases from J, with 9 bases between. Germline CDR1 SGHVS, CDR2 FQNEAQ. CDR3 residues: CASSLARGGSNQPQHF. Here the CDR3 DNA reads TGTGCCAGCAGCTTAGCGCGGGGGGGTAGCAATCAGCCCCAGCATTTT.

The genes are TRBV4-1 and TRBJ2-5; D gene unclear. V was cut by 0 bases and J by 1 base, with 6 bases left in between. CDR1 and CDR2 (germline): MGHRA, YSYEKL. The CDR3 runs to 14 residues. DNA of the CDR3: TGCGCCAGCAGCCAAGATCACGGCCAAGAGACCCAGTACTTC. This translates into CASSQDHGQETQYF.

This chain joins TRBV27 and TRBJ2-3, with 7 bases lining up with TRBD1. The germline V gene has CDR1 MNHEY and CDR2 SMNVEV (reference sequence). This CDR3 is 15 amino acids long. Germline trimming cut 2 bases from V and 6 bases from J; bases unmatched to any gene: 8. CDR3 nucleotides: TGTGCCAGCAGTTTAATGACAGGGCTTACGGATACGCAGTATTTT. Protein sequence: CASSLMTGLTDTQYF.

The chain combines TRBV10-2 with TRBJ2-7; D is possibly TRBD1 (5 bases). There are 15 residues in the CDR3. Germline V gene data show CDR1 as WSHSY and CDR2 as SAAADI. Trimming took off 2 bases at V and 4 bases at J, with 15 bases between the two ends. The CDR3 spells CASSERGLGMYEQYF. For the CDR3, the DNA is TGCGCCAGCAGTGAGAGGGGCCTTGGGATGTACGAGCAGTACTTC.

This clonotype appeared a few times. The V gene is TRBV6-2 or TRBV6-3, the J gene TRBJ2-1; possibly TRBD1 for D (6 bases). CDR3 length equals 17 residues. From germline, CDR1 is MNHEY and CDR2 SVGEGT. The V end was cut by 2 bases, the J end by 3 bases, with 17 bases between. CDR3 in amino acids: CASSYQGTSTRYNEQFF. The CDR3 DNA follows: TGTGCCAGCAGTTACCAGGGGACGTCTACTCGCTACAATGAGCAGTTCTTC.

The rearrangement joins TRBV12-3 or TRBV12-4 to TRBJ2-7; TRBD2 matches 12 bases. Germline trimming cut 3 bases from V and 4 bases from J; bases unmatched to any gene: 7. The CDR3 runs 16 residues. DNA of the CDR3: TGTGCCAGCAGTTTGTCTAGCGGGGGGGCCATGTACGAGCAGTACTTC. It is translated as CASSLSSGGAMYEQYF.

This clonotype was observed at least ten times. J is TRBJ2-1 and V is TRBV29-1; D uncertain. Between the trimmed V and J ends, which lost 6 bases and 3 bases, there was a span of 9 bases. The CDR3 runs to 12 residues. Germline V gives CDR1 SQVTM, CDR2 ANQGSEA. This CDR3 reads CSVPRIYNEQFF. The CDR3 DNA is TGCAGCGTCCCTAGGATCTACAATGAGCAGTTCTTC.

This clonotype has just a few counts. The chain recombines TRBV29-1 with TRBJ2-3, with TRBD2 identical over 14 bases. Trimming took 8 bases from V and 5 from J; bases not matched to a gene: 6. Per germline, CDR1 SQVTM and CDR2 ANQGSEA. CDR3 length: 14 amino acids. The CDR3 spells CSTGLAGGVDTQYF. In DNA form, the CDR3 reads TGCAGCACAGGACTAGCGGGAGGTGTAGATACGCAGTATTTT.

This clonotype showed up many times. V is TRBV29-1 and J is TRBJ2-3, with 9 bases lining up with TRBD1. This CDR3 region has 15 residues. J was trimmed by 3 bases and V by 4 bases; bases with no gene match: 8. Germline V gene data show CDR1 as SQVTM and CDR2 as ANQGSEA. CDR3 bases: TGCAGCGTTGGGTGGACAGGGGCTTCGACAGATACGCAGTATTTT. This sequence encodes CSVGWTGASTDTQYF.

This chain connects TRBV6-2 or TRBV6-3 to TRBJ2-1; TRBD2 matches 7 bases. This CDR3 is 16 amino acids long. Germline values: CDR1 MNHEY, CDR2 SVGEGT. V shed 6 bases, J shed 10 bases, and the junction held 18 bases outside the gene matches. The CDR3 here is CASRSPRAGVGGEQFF. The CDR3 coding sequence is TGTGCCAGCAGGTCCCCGCGGGCGGGAGTGGGTGGGGAGCAGTTCTTC.

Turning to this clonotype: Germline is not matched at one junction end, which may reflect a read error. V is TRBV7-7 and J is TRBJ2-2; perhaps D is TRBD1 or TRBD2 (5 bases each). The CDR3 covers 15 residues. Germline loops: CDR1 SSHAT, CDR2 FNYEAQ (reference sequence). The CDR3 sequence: CASSRDPANTGELFF. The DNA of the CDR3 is TGTGCTAGCAGCCGGGACCCGGCGAACACCGGGGAGCTGTTTTTT.

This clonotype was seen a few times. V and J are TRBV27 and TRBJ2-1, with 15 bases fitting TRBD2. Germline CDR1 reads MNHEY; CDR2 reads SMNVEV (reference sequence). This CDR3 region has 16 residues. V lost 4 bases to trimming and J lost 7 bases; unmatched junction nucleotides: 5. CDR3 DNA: TGTGCCAGCAGTTACGGACTAGCGGGGGGGCGTAATGAGCAGTTCTTC. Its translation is CASSYGLAGGRNEQFF.

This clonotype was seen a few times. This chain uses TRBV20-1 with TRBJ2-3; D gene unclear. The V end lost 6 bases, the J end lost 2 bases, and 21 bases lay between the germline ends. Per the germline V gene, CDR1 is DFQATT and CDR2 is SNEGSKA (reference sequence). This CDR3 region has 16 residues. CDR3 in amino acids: CSAKRSGNPFTDTQYF. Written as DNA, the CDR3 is TGCAGTGCCAAACGGTCGGGTAACCCCTTCACAGATACGCAGTATTTT.

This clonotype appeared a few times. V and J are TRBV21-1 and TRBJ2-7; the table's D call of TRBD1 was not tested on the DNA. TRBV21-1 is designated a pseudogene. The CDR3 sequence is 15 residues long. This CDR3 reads CASSSPGDSRYEQYF. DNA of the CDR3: TGTGCCAGCAGCTCTCCCGGGGACAGCCGATACGAGCAGTACTTC.

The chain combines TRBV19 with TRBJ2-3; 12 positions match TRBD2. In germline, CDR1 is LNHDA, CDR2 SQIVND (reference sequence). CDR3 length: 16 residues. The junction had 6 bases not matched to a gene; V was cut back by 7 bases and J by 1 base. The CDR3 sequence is CASTWTSGDGTDTQYF. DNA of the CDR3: TGTGCCAGTACTTGGACTAGCGGGGATGGCACAGATACGCAGTATTTT.